A selection of T cell receptor beta chains follows, all from one sample in a study of T cells in Graves' hyperthyroidism and ophthalmopathy. TCRdb itself ran the multiplex PCR reads through MiXCR, one entry per CDR3 protein. The sample has more than 350,000 distinct CDR3 sequences, over 12% seen once. The sequenced material came from blood. The receptors shown here come from a woman aged 60 to 75 with Graves' ophthalmopathy. CDR3s include the opening cysteine and the closing phenylalanine or tryptophan. D genes are given only for firm matches.

CDR3 | V | D
CASSLIGTQETQYF | TRBV5-4 | -
CASSEDRGAEKLFF | TRBV10-2 | TRBD1
CSVKLNYGYTF | TRBV29-1 | -
CASSRNRGRNEKLFF | TRBV7-2 | TRBD1
CASVEQGFNEKLFF | TRBV2 | -
CASSGTSGRITDTQYF | TRBV9 | TRBD2
CASNPNGAGAGELFF | TRBV10-2 | TRBD2
CASSVGQGVGQPQHF | TRBV9 | TRBD1
CASSLSGPGEKLFF | TRBV11-2 | -
CASSESGQQSYEQYF | TRBV2 | -
CASSVASTGELFF | TRBV2 | -
CATSDLRAGGDTDTQYF | TRBV24-1 | TRBD2
CASGLAGLSYEQYF | TRBV7-2 | TRBD2
CASSLNIEQYF | TRBV7-2 | -
CASSLGGSAYDTDTQYF | TRBV7-9 | -
CASSLGQRNTGELFF | TRBV5-6 | -
CASSERLAGYNEQFF | TRBV9 | TRBD2
CASSLSAGAREQYF | TRBV7-2 | -
CASGYLTGGNTEAFF | TRBV6-5 | TRBD1
CSVEFGSNTGELFF | TRBV29-1 | -
CASRPGDRGILQPQHF | TRBV19 | TRBD1
CSVRRDHSYEQYF | TRBV29-1 | -
CASSLAGGYTDTQYF | TRBV11-2 | TRBD1
CASSYSGSWHNEQFF | TRBV6-5 | TRBD2
CSAKTGTSGNYGELFF | TRBV20-1 | TRBD2
CSARPPSGTQPGELFF | TRBV20-1 | TRBD2
CATSRDSRGSYEQYF | TRBV15 | -
CASSSWTEETQYF | TRBV5-1 | -
CASSVRVETQYF | TRBV28 | -
CASSLGQDLTDTQYF | TRBV7-6 | -
CASSRRTTGLETQYF | TRBV3-1 | TRBD1
CASGDTSGANVLTF | TRBV5-1 | -
CASSFSVLRGYNEQFF | TRBV28 | -
CASSRYRSNQPQHF | TRBV2 | -
CASSSFPQGDLTWETQYF | TRBV7-6 | -
CASSLDFGTSGRGEQYF | TRBV7-9 | TRBD2
CASSLPRGAQYF | TRBV11-2 | -
CASSPPRWGTDTQYF | TRBV12-3/TRBV12-4 | -